These 22 T cell receptor beta chains were sequenced from one sample in a study of breast tumors, draining lymph nodes, adjacent tissues (dated by TCRdb to 2016 to 2017). The lymph node samples were taken from the axillary draining lymph nodes of breast cancer patients. Library creation used multiplex PCR. This sample was sequenced with an Illumina HiSeq 2000. Using fastp trimming at Q25 and MiXCR clonotype assembly, TCRdb reanalyzed the public sequencing data and kept in-frame beta chains. Each entry is one CDR3 protein sequence, shown with its most common DNA and genes. The sample data list 200,000 or so distinct CDR3 sequences, and 25% to 40% of these were observed just once. Around 4.5% of the sample is in the top ten clones. Material for sequencing was axillary lymph node tissue. These receptors originate from a female donor with breast cancer. Some clones in this sample may be carry-over from other donors' samples.

About this clonotype: The final CDR3 position lacks the conserved phenylalanine or tryptophan, pointing to a likely read error. The V gene is TRBV19, the J gene TRBJ2-1, with 11 bases fitting TRBD1. The CDR3 consists of 16 residues. Germline CDR1 reads LNHDA; CDR2 reads SQIVND (reference sequence). V shed 5 bases, J shed 7 bases, and the junction held 10 bases outside the gene matches. CDR3 coding DNA: TGTGCCAGTAGTCCAAGGACAGGGGGCCCCCTGAATGAGCAGTTCTCC. Amino acids: CASSPRTGGPLNEQFS.

This clonotype was counted a few times. With a much larger clone just one base away, this may be a read error. The chain is built from TRBV5-6 and TRBJ2-7, with D uncertain. Germline-derived CDR1 and CDR2 are SGHDT and YYEEEE. This CDR3 region has 14 residues. This CDR3 reads CAGSLGRHTYEQYF. CDR3 nucleotide sequence: TGTGCCGGCAGCTTAGGCAGGCACACCTACGAGCAGTACTTC.

The chain uses TRBV12-3 or TRBV12-4 and TRBJ1-3; D is unclear. V lost 6 bases and J lost 0, with 12 bases in between. The length of the CDR3 is 15 residues. The CDR3 coding sequence is TGTGCCAGCAGACCGATTTTAAGCTCTGGAAACACCATATATTTT. This encodes CASRPILSSGNTIYF.

The table lists this clonotype with a few counts. The chain recombines TRBV11-2 with TRBJ2-7; perhaps TRBD1 as D (6 bases). CDR1 is SGHAT and CDR2 is FQNNGV in the germline V gene. The CDR3 is 14 residues long. V was shortened by 3 bases and J by 2 bases, with 11 bases between the two germline ends. The CDR3 DNA reads TGTGCCAGCAGCTTGGAGGCAGGGGCCTACGAGCAGTACTTC. This sequence encodes CASSLEAGAYEQYF.

About this clonotype itself: A much larger clone is a single base away; this may be a read error. This chain links TRBV6-1 with TRBJ2-3; the D is unclear. Germline CDR1 reads MNHNS; CDR2 reads SASEGT. The V end was cut by 5 bases, the J end by 2 bases, with 8 bases between. The CDR3 totals 13 residues. CDR3 loop: CASSHGYTDTQYF. The CDR3 coding sequence is TGTGCCAGCAGTCATGGATACACAGATACGCAGTATTTT.

This clonotype came up many times. V usage is TRBV20-1 and J usage is TRBJ2-2; 8 nucleotides agree with TRBD2. The V gene's germline CDR1 is DFQATT and CDR2 SNEGSKA (reference sequence). With V trimmed by 6 bases and J by 8 bases, 11 bases remained unmatched. The CDR3 is made up of 14 amino acids. CDR3 bases: TGCAGTGCCACGGGGGGGGCAGGGACGGGGGAGCTGTTTTTT. Translation: CSATGGAGTGELFF.

At least ten counts were recorded for this clonotype. This chain joins TRBV2 and TRBJ2-7, with D unresolved. The CDR3 spans 12 residues. Germline CDR1 reads SNHLY; CDR2 reads FYNNEI. V lost 7 bases to trimming and J lost 3 bases, with 10 bases between them. The CDR3 nucleotides read TGTGCCAGCATTGGTCAGGACTACGAGCAGTACTTC. Encoded protein: CASIGQDYEQYF.

This rearrangement joins TRBV20-1 to TRBJ2-1, with D possibly TRBD2 on 7 matching bases. Germline V gene sequence: CDR1 DFQATT, CDR2 SNEGSKA (reference sequence). V lost 5 bases to trimming and J lost 14 bases, with 13 bases between them. The CDR3 is 10 residues long. The CDR3 DNA follows: TGCAGTGCTGGGGGCGGGGGAAAGTTCTTC. Amino acids: CSAGGGGKFF.

This clonotype was seen repeatedly, ten times or more. This chain connects TRBV6-5 to TRBJ2-2, with D possibly being TRBD1 or TRBD2 (6 bases each). The CDR3 has 16 amino acids. V was shortened by 5 bases and J by 6 bases, with 19 bases between the two germline ends. Germline CDR1 MNHEY, CDR2 SVGAGI. This CDR3 reads CASSPPAIRGAGELFF. Written as DNA, the CDR3 is TGTGCCAGCAGTCCGCCCGCTATAAGGGGGGCCGGGGAGCTGTTTTTT.

Regarding this clonotype: Being one base from a much bigger clone, this may be a read error. The chain combines TRBV5-4 with TRBJ2-5, with 7 nucleotides matching TRBD2. Unmatched junction bases numbered 10, after V lost 1 base and J lost 7 bases. Germline CDR1 and CDR2: SGHNT and YYREEE (reference sequence). This CDR3 spans 15 amino acids. The CDR3 reads CASSLRLGGVGTQYF. CDR3 in DNA: TGTGCCAGCAGCTTGCGGTTGGGGGGGGTGGGGACCCAGTACTTC.

This clonotype has ten or more counts. The DNA for the CDR3 is TGTGCCAGCAGCGTAGATCCGGGGGGGCGCACCGGGGAGCTGTTTTTT. Protein: CASSVDPGGRTGELFF. The gene calls are TRBV9 and TRBJ2-2, with 8 bases matching TRBD2. The CDR3 sequence is 16 residues long. The germline V gene encodes CDR1 SGDLS and CDR2 YYNGEE. Unmatched junction bases numbered 5, after V lost 0 bases and J lost 4 bases.

This clonotype was seen many times. The rearrangement links TRBV5-5 to TRBJ2-3; D assignment may be TRBD1 or TRBD2 (5 bases each). The CDR3 has 16 amino acids. The V gene's germline CDR1 is SGHKS and CDR2 YYEKEE (reference sequence). Deletions cut 0 bases from V and 2 bases from J, with 13 bases between. The CDR3 DNA sequence: TGTGCCAGCAGCTTGGACCCCCGGGGCCCCACAGATACGCAGTATTTT. Its protein is CASSLDPRGPTDTQYF.

J is TRBJ1-3 and V is TRBV30; no firm D call. Per the germline V gene, CDR1 is GTSNPN and CDR2 is SVGIG (reference sequence). Trimming took off 3 bases at V and 0 bases at J, with 9 bases between the two ends. The CDR3 runs to 14 residues. CDR3 nucleotides: TGTGCCTGGAGGATGGCAGGCTCTGGAAACACCATATATTTT. This codes for CAWRMAGSGNTIYF.

This clonotype was counted at least ten times. The rearrangement joins TRBV20-1 to TRBJ2-7; perhaps TRBD2 as D (5 bases). CDR1 and CDR2 (germline): DFQATT, SNEGSKA (reference sequence). The CDR3 consists of 17 residues. V shed 5 bases and J shed 5 bases, with 28 bases lying between them. The CDR3 loop is CSAGLPLRWAGRDEQYF. The DNA for the CDR3 is TGCAGTGCTGGACTCCCTCTCCGCTGGGCCGGACGAGACGAGCAGTACTTC.

Concerning this clonotype: Possible read error: a much larger clone is one base away. A read error is likely, as this CDR3 ends without the conserved phenylalanine or tryptophan. The chain has TRBV5-1 and TRBJ1-2; D is ambiguous. V was shortened by 5 bases and J by 5 bases, with 19 bases between the two germline ends. This CDR3 region has 15 residues. Germline V gene data show CDR1 as SGHRS and CDR2 as YFSETQ. The CDR3, as DNA: TGCGCCAGCAGTCGGGAGTTCTGGTTTAAGTATGGCTACACCTAC. Protein: CASSREFWFKYGYTY.

This chain uses TRBV20-1 with TRBJ2-7, with 9 bases that match TRBD1. J lost 2 bases, V lost 6 bases, and 8 bases had no gene match. The germline gives CDR1 DFQATT, CDR2 SNEGSKA (reference sequence). The CDR3 consists of 14 residues. CDR3 in DNA: TGCAGTGCGACCGGGACAGGGTCTCCCTACGAGCAGTACTTC. It codes for CSATGTGSPYEQYF.

In this sample, this clonotype turned up many times. The V call is TRBV7-9, the J call TRBJ1-4; the D is unclear. The CDR3 consists of 13 residues. Trimming took 4 bases from V and 6 from J, leaving 9 bases between them. Germline V lookup: CDR1 SEHNR, CDR2 FQNEAQ (reference sequence). CDR3 DNA: TGTGCCAGCAGCTCCTTCGGGTATGAAAAACTGTTTTTT. Protein product: CASSSFGYEKLFF.

The genes are TRBV10-2 and TRBJ1-6; 7 positions match TRBD1. The junction had 4 bases not matched to a gene; V was cut back by 7 bases and J by 7 bases. Germline values: CDR1 WSHSY, CDR2 SAAADI. CDR3 length equals 13 residues. The CDR3 coding sequence is TGCGCCAGCACTACAGGGGAGAATTCACCCCTCCACTTT. Translating gives CASTTGENSPLHF.

A word on this clonotype: A much bigger clone sits one base away, suggesting this may be a read error. The gene calls are TRBV6-6 and TRBJ2-2; 8 nucleotides match TRBD1. This CDR3 spans 15 amino acids. The germline V gene has CDR1 MNHNY and CDR2 SVGAGI (reference sequence). The CDR3 protein is CASSKPGQDTGELYF. CDR3 nucleotide sequence: TGTGCCAGCAGTAAACCGGGACAGGACACCGGGGAGCTGTATTTT.

This clonotype was recorded at least ten times. The chain employs TRBV6-1 and TRBJ2-7; TRBD1 agrees at 7 bases. CDR3 length equals 14 residues. Trimming at V came to 4 bases and at J to 2 bases, leaving 5 bases not matched to a gene. The germline CDR1 and CDR2 sequences are MNHNS and SASEGT. The CDR3 sequence is CASSATGAPYEQYF. The DNA of the CDR3 is TGTGCCAGCAGTGCAACAGGGGCCCCCTACGAGCAGTACTTC.

The chain couples TRBV14 to TRBJ2-1; 12 bases are shared with TRBD2. Germline-derived CDR1 and CDR2 are SGHDN and FVKESK. V dropped 3 bases and J dropped 4; count of bases not matched to a gene: 4. The CDR3 is 16 residues long. This CDR3 is CASSHGLAGSYNEQFF. CDR3 coding DNA: TGTGCCAGCAGCCACGGACTAGCGGGAAGTTACAATGAGCAGTTCTTC.

Points on this clonotype: Its ends do not fully match the called genes, so a read error is possible. The gene calls are TRBV27 and TRBJ1-2; perhaps TRBD1 as D (6 bases). Germline-derived CDR1 and CDR2 are MNHEY and SMNVEV (reference sequence). CDR3 length: 13 amino acids. The CDR3 DNA follows: TGTGCCAGCAGTCCCCTCAGGGGAGGAGGCTGCACCTTC. Its translation: CASSPLRGGGCTF.